These 15 T cell receptor beta chains originate from one sample sequenced in a study of cytomegalovirus exposure and HLA in healthy donors (dated by TCRdb to 2016 to 2017). The library was built by means of the immunoSEQ multiplex PCR assay. The multiplex PCR relied on a mix of 60 forward primers for TCR Vbeta segments and 13 reverse primers for TCR Jbeta segments. As stored in TCRdb, this immuneACCESS dataset retains in-frame rearrangements with V and J assigned. A fraction of the clones does not appear; measured against another copy, unresolved V genes explain less than half of the discrepancy, and the remainder lacks a known reason. This sample has around 99,000 clones in its table, and around four fifths of those were observed once. The top ten clones comprise 7.8% of the sample. The sequencing input was PBMCs. The receptor set was obtained from a man between 25 and 39 years old in good health and CMV-seronegative.

The rearrangement links TRBV11-2 to TRBJ1-3; 9 bases align to TRBD1. Trimming removed 5 bases from V and 6 bases from J; junction bases left unmatched: 11. CDR3 length: 16 residues. Germline V gene sequence: CDR1 SGHAT, CDR2 FQNNGV. This CDR3 is CASSPITGGWENTIYF. In DNA, the CDR3 is TGTGCCAGCAGCCCGATTACAGGGGGCTGGGAAAACACCATATATTTT.

The chain combines TRBV28 with TRBJ1-4, with TRBD1 matching 7 bases. This CDR3 contains 19 residues. Germline V CDR1 and CDR2: MDHEN, SYDVKM. The V and J ends lost 5 bases and 3 bases, in that order; junction bases with no gene match: 18. Here the CDR3 reads CASSPPTGFLGMANEKLFF. As DNA, the CDR3 is TGTGCCAGCAGTCCCCCGACAGGGTTTCTGGGAATGGCTAATGAAAAACTGTTTTTT.

This clone was counted a few times. The chain couples TRBV19 to TRBJ2-3; D perhaps matches TRBD2 (6 bases). CDR1 and CDR2 (germline): LNHDA, SQIVND (reference sequence). The germline V and J ends were trimmed by 3 bases and 0 bases, with 13 bases remaining between them. The CDR3 is 16 amino acids. The CDR3 DNA follows: TGTGCCAGTAGTATCTTTAGCGGATCTAGCACAGATACGCAGTATTTT. It yields the protein CASSIFSGSSTDTQYF. Complete variable domain (other parts from reference TRBV19 and TRBJ2-3): DGGITQSPKYLFRKEGQNVTLSCEQNLNHDAMYWYRQDPGQGLRLIYYSQIVNDFQKGDIAEGYSVSREKKESFPLTVTSAQKNPTAFYLCASSIFSGSSTDTQYFGPGTRLTVL.

The J gene is TRBJ2-1, the V gene TRBV11-2, with a possible D match to TRBD1 (5 bases). Trimming cost V 4 bases and J 7 bases, with 14 bases left between them. The CDR3 totals 14 residues. Germline V CDR1 and CDR2: SGHAT, FQNNGV. The CDR3 sequence is CASSSATASNEQFF. CDR3 bases: TGTGCCAGCAGCTCGGCGACAGCCTCAAATGAGCAGTTCTTC.

This rearrangement joins TRBV7-9 to TRBJ2-3; no clear D. The CDR3 length is 12 residues. V shed 5 bases and J shed 2 bases, with 5 bases lying between them. The germline V gene has CDR1 SEHNR and CDR2 FQNEAQ (reference sequence). CDR3 sequence reads: CASSELTDTQYF. The CDR3 DNA reads as TGTGCCAGCAGCGAGCTCACAGATACGCAGTATTTT.

CDR3 in amino acids: CASSLEQGNYNEQFF. DNA for the CDR3: TGCGCCAGCAGCTTGGAACAGGGGAATTACAATGAGCAGTTCTTC. The chain couples TRBV5-1 to TRBJ2-1; 7 bases agree with TRBD1. Looked up from germline, CDR1 is SGHRS and CDR2 is YFSETQ. Trimming took 0 bases from V and 4 from J; bases not matched to a gene: 4. The CDR3 sequence is 15 residues long.

CDR3 nucleotide sequence: TGTGCCAGCGAGGAGACAGGCTCCTACGAGCAGTACTTC. This sequence encodes CASEETGSYEQYF. The chain carries TRBV28 and TRBJ2-7, with D possibly matching TRBD1 (6 bases). Germline-derived CDR1 and CDR2 are MDHEN and SYDVKM. Deletions cut 8 bases from V and 0 bases from J, with 11 bases between. There are 13 residues in the CDR3.

The chain links TRBV14 to TRBJ2-1; D remains unclear. Germline-derived CDR1 and CDR2 are SGHDN and FVKESK. The CDR3 extends over 11 amino acids. The germline V and J ends were trimmed by 4 bases and 7 bases, with 5 bases remaining between them. The CDR3 region is CASSLSNEQFF. Written as DNA, the CDR3 is TGTGCCAGCAGCCTCAGTAATGAGCAGTTCTTC.

The chain joins TRBV5-1 to TRBJ2-2; TRBD1 matches 9 bases. The germline V gene has CDR1 SGHRS and CDR2 YFSETQ. This CDR3 has 15 amino acids. Trimming removed 6 bases from V and 3 bases from J; junction bases left unmatched: 6. The DNA of the CDR3 is TGCGCCAGCATCCCGGGACAGGGACACACCGGGGAGCTGTTTTTT. Protein product: CASIPGQGHTGELFF.

This clone was counted only a few times. The CDR3 loop is CASSLVPATNEKLFF. The CDR3 region has the DNA TGTGCCAGCAGCTTGGTCCCAGCAACTAATGAAAAACTGTTTTTT. The genes are TRBV5-4 and TRBJ1-4, with D unresolved. Looked up from germline, CDR1 is SGHNT and CDR2 is YYREEE (reference sequence). The CDR3 length is 15 residues. Trimming removed 0 bases from V and 0 bases from J, with 6 bases in between.

This clone was seen a single time. V and J are TRBV23-1 and TRBJ1-1, with D unresolved. TRBV23-1 falls under the ORF class, with uncertain function. Between the trimmed V and J ends, which lost 4 bases and 3 bases, there was a span of 15 bases. The length of the CDR3 is 15 residues. The CDR3 nucleotides are TGCGCCAGCAGTCCCCGACATCCACCCCACACTGAAGCTTTCTTT. Residues: CASSPRHPPHTEAFF.

V usage is TRBV10-3 and J usage is TRBJ1-5; D remains unclear. Germline V gene sequence: CDR1 ENHRY, CDR2 SYGVKD. The CDR3 has 13 residues. V lost 4 bases to trimming and J lost 7 bases, with 11 bases between them. CDR3 residues: CAISGSTGQPQHF. CDR3 in DNA: TGTGCCATCAGTGGGTCTACGGGACAGCCCCAGCATTTT.

This clone was recorded once. The CDR3 sequence: CAWRVRQGAYEQYF. For the CDR3, the DNA is TGTGCCTGGAGGGTTAGACAGGGGGCGTACGAGCAGTACTTC. The chain joins TRBV30 to TRBJ2-7; TRBD1 matches 10 bases. The CDR3 contains 14 residues. Germline-derived CDR1 and CDR2 are GTSNPN and SVGIG (reference sequence). J was trimmed by 4 bases and V by 3 bases; bases with no gene match: 6.

This clone was observed a handful of times. The V gene is TRBV10-2, the J gene TRBJ2-3, with 8 bases matching TRBD1. The CDR3 covers 15 residues. In germline, CDR1 is WSHSY, CDR2 SAAADI. V gave up 4 bases and J gave up 1 base; unmatched junction bases: 4. The CDR3 region has the DNA TGCGCCAGCAGTGTTGAGACAGGGGGCACAGATACGCAGTATTTT. It yields the protein CASSVETGGTDTQYF.

The rearrangement uses TRBV5-1 and TRBJ2-3, with 9 bases fitting TRBD2. The CDR3 has 16 residues. The germline V gene encodes CDR1 SGHRS and CDR2 YFSETQ. V trimming: 5 bases; J trimming: 0 bases; junction bases outside the gene matches: 7. This CDR3 reads CASRPLAGSSTDTQYF. For the CDR3, the DNA is TGCGCCAGCAGACCTCTAGCGGGATCTAGCACAGATACGCAGTATTTT.